This T cell receptor beta chain was documented in a study of blood T cell repertoires in COVID-19. Study-level information: T cells, B-cell-depleted T cells, or PBMCs supplied cDNA or gDNA.

Germline-derived CDR1 and CDR2 are SGHAT and FQNNGV. CDR3 length: 15 amino acids. V was clipped by 5 bases and J by 4 bases; unmatched bases: 5. Libraries were prepared by immunoSEQ multiplex PCR; TCRdb keeps only in-frame clonotypes and omits some of them. The sample holds 100,000 or so clones, roughly 80% seen once. The source is a woman aged 80 or over with acute or convalescent COVID-19. Sequencing was performed on peripheral blood. The chain is built from TRBV11-2 and TRBJ2-1; 10 bases fit TRBD1. The CDR3 is CASSPGTGAYNEQFF. The CDR3 nucleotides read TGTGCCAGCAGCCCCGGGACAGGGGCGTACAATGAGCAGTTCTTC.